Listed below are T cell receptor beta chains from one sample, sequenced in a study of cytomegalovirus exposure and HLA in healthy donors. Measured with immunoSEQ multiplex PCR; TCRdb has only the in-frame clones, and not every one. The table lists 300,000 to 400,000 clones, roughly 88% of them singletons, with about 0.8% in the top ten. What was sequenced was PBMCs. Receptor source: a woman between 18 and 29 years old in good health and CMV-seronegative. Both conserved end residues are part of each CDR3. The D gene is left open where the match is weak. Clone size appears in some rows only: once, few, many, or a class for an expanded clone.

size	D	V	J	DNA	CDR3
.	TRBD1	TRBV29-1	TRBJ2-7	TGCAGCGTTGGGGTCTTGGCAGGGGGCTCCTACGAGCAGTACTTC	CSVGVLAGGSYEQYF
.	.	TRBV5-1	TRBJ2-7	TGCGCCAGCAGCCCAGTTGTAGGGGGCTCCTACGAGCAGTACTTC	CASSPVVGGSYEQYF
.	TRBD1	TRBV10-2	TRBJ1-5	TGCGCCAGCAGGGAGGACAGGGGCTTCAATCAGCCCCAGCATTTT	CASREDRGFNQPQHF
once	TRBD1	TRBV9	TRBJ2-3	TGTGCCAGCAGCACCTCGACAGGGTTAACAGATACGCAGTATTTT	CASSTSTGLTDTQYF
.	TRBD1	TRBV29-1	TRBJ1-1	TGCAGCGTCCTCCTCCGGTCCTCAGGGGGGTTTAACACTGAAGCTTTCTTT	CSVLLRSSGGFNTEAFF
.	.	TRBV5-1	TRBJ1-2	TGCGCCAGCAGCTTGAGACAGGAAACATGGCAGCATGGCTACACCTTC	CASSLRQETWQHGYTF
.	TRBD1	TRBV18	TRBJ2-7	TGTGCCAGCTCACCTCTCGGGACAGGAACCTACGAGCAGTACTTC	CASSPLGTGTYEQYF
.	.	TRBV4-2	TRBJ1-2	TGTGCCAGCAGCCAAGGGGGGGACTCTAACTATGGCTACACCTTC	CASSQGGDSNYGYTF
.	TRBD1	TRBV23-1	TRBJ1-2	TGCGCCAGCATTTCCATGCGACAGGGAACTACCAACTATGGCTACACCTTC	CASISMRQGTTNYGYTF
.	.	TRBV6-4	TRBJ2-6	TGTGCCAGCAGTGACTCGCCGGGGTCTGGGGCCAACGTCCTGACTTTC	CASSDSPGSGANVLTF
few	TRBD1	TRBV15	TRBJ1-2	TGTGCCACGACAGACAGGGGTGTGCGCGGCTACACCTTC	CATTDRGVRGYTF
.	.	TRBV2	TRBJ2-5	TGTGCCAGCAGTGAAAAGGGAGTGGGCGGAGAGACCCAGTACTTC	CASSEKGVGGETQYF
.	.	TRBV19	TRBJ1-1	TGTGCCAGCAATAGTTGGGCTTTCTTT	CASNSWAFF
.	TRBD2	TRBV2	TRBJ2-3	TGTGCCAGCTTCGACCGATTAAGCGGGAGTGCAGATACGCAGTATTTT	CASFDRLSGSADTQYF
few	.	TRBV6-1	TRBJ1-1	TGTGCCAGCGGGAGGTTGACTGAAGCTTTCTTT	CASGRLTEAFF
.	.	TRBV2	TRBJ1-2	TGTGCCAGCAGTGACCAGGGAGGGGGTGAATATGGCTACACCTTC	CASSDQGGGEYGYTF
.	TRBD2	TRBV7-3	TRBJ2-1	TGTGCCAGCAGCGGGGGACTAGCTAACAATGAGCAGTTCTTC	CASSGGLANNEQFF
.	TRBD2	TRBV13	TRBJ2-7	TGTGCCAGCAGCTTAGGTGATAAACTAGCGTTCGACGAGCAGTACTTC	CASSLGDKLAFDEQYF
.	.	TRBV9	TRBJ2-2	TGTGCCAGCACCCCAGCCCCTCGTGAGCGGCTTAACACCGGGGAGCTGTTTTTT	CASTPAPRERLNTGELFF
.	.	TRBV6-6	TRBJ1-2	TGTGCCAGCAGTTACTCGGGGCAGGGAAGAAACTATGGCTACACCTTC	CASSYSGQGRNYGYTF
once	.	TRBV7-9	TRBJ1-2	TGTGCCAGCAGCCCCGTTCGTCGGGAAAACTATGGCTACACCTTC	CASSPVRRENYGYTF
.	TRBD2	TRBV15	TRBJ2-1	TGTGCCACCAGCAGAGATGTAACTAGCGGTTACAATGAGCAGTTCTTC	CATSRDVTSGYNEQFF
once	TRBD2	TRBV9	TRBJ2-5	TGTGCCAGCAGCGACGGGACTAGTCGGGAGACCCAGTACTTC	CASSDGTSRETQYF
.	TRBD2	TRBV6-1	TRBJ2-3	TGTGCCAGCAGTGAAGATCTGGTAGCGGGGTCTAGCACAGATACGCAGTATTTT	CASSEDLVAGSSTDTQYF
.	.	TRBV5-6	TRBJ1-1	TGTGCCAGCAGCTTGATTCTTCTGGGGGCAGCAAATATGAACACTGAAGCTTTCTTT	CASSLILLGAANMNTEAFF
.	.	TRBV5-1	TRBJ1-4	TGCGCCAGCAGCCCTGGGGGCGCGAATGAAAAACTGTTTTTT	CASSPGGANEKLFF
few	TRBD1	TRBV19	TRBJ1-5	TGTGCCAGTAGTACCCGACAGGGGATTCAGCCCCAGCATTTT	CASSTRQGIQPQHF
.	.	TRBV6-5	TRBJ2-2	TGTGCCAGCAGTAACTCTATCAACACCGGGGAGCTGTTTTTT	CASSNSINTGELFF
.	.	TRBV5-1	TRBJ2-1	TGCGCCAGCAGCCAAAGCGCTCCCGGCTACAATGAGCAGTTCTTC	CASSQSAPGYNEQFF
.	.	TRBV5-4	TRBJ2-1	TGTGCCAGCAGCTTGGCCTTCGACAATGAGCAGTTCTTC	CASSLAFDNEQFF
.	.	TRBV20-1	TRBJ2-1	TGCAGTGCTAATCGCTACAATGAGCAGTTCTTC	CSANRYNEQFF
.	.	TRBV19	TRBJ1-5	TGTGCCAGTAGTATAATGCGAGGGGGACGCGGCAATCAGCCCCAGCATTTT	CASSIMRGGRGNQPQHF